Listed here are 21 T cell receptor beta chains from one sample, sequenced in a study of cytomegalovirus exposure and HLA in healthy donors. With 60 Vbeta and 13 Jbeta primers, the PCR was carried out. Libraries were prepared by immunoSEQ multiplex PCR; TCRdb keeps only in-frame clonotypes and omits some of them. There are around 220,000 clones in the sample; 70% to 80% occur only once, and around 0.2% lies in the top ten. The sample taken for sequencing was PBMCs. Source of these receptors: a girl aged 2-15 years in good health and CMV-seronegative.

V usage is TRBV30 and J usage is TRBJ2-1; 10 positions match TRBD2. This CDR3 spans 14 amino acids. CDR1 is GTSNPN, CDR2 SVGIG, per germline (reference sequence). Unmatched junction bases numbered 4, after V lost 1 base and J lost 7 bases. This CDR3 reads CAWSGSGRLNEQFF. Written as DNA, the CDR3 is TGTGCCTGGAGTGGTAGCGGGAGGTTAAATGAGCAGTTCTTC.

The CDR3 sequence: CASSPPGQGYYGYTF. CDR3 in DNA: TGTGCCAGCAGCCCGCCGGGACAGGGGTACTATGGCTACACCTTC. The chain combines TRBV14 with TRBJ1-2, with 10 bases that match TRBD1. CDR1 and CDR2 from the germline V gene are SGHDN and FVKESK. V was clipped by 4 bases and J by 3 bases; unmatched bases: 5. CDR3 length: 15 amino acids. The whole variable domain, filled in from reference TRBV14 and TRBJ1-2, reads EAGVTQFPSHSVIEKGQTVTLRCDPISGHDNLYWYRRVMGKEIKFLLHFVKESKQDESGMPNNRFLAERTGGTYSTLKVQPAELEDSGVYFCASSPPGQGYYGYTFGSGTRLTVV.

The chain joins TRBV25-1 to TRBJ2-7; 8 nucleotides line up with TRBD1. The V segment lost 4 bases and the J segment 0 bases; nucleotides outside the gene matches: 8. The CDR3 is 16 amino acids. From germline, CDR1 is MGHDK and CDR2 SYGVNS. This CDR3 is CASSGPGQGISYEQYF. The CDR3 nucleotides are TGTGCCAGCAGTGGGCCTGGACAGGGAATCTCCTACGAGCAGTACTTC.

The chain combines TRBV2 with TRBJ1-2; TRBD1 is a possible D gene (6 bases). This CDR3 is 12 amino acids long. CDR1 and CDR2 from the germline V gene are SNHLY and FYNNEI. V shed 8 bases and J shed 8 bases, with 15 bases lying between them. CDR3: CASGLYRDGYTF. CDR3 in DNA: TGTGCCAGCGGACTCTACAGGGACGGCTACACCTTC.

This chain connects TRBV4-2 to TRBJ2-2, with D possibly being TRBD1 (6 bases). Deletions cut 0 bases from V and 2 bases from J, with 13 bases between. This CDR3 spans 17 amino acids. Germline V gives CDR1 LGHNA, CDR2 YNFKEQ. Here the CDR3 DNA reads TGTGCCAGCAGCCAAGATGGGGGCAGTACAAACACCGGGGAGCTGTTTTTT. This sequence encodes CASSQDGGSTNTGELFF.

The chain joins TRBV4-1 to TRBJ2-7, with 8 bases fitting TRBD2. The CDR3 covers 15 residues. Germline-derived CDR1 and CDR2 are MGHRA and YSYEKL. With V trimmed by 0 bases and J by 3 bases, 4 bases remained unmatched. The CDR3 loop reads CASSQEGLAGYEQYF. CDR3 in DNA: TGCGCCAGCAGCCAAGAAGGGCTAGCGGGCTACGAGCAGTACTTC.

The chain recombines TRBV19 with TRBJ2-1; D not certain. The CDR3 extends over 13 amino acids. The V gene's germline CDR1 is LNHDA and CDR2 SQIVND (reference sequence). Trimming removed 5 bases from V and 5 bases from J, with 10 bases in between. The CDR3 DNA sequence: TGTGCCAGTAGTCCGCTACGCGACAATGAGCAGTTCTTC. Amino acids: CASSPLRDNEQFF.

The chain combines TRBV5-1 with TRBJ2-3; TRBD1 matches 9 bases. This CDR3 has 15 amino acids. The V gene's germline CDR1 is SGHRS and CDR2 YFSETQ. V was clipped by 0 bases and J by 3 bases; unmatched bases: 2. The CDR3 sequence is CASSLAGQGTDTQYF. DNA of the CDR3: TGCGCCAGCAGCTTGGCCGGACAGGGGACAGATACGCAGTATTTT.

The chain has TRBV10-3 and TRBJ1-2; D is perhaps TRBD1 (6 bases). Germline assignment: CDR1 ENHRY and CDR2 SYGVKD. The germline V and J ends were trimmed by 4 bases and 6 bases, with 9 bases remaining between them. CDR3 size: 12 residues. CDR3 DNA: TGTGCCATCAGTGGAGGGGGGGATGGCTACACCTTC. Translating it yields CAISGGGDGYTF.

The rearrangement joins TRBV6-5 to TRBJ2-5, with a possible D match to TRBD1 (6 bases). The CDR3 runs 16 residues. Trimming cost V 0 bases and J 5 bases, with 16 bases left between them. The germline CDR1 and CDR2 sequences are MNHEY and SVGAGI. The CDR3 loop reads CASSYSNRGQGETQYF. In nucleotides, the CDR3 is TGTGCCAGCAGTTACTCGAATAGGGGTCAGGGGGAGACCCAGTACTTC.

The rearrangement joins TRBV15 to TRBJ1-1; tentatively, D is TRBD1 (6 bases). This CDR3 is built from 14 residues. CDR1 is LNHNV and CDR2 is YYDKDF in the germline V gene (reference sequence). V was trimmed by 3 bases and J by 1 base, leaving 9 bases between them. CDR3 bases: TGTGCCACCAGCAGGGGGGCGGGGAACACTGAAGCTTTCTTT. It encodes CATSRGAGNTEAFF.

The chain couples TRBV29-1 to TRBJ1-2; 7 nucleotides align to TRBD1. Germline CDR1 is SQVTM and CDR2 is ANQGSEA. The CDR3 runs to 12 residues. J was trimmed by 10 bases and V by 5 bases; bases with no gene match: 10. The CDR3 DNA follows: TGCAGCGTTCGGGCGGGGACAGCCCTCTACACCTTC. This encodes CSVRAGTALYTF. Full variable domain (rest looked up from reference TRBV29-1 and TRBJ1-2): SAVISQKPSRDICQRGTSLTIQCQVDSQVTMMFWYRQQPGQSLTLIATANQGSEATYESGFVIDKFPISRPNLTFSTLTVSNMSPEDSSIYLCSVRAGTALYTFGSGTRLTVV.

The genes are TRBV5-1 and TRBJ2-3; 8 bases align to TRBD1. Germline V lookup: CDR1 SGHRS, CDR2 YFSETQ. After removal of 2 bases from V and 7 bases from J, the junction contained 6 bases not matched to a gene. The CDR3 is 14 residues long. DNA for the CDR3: TGCGCCAGCAGCTTAGGACAGGGAACGTATACGCAGTATTTT. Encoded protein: CASSLGQGTYTQYF.

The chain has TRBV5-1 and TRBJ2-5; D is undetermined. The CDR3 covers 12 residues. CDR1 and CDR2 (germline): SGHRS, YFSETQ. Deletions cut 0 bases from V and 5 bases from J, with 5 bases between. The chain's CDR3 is CASSLVGETQYF. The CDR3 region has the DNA TGCGCCAGCAGCTTGGTCGGGGAGACCCAGTACTTC.

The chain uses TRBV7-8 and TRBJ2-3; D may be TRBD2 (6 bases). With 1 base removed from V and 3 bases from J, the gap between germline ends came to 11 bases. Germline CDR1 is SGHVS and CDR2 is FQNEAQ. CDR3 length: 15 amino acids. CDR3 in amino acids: CASSLGGRRTDTQYF. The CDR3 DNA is TGTGCCAGCAGCTTAGGGGGGAGGAGGACAGATACGCAGTATTTT. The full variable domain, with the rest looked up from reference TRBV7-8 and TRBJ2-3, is GAGVSQSPRYKVAKRGQDVALRCDPISGHVSLFWYQQALGQGPEFLTYFQNEAQLDKSGLPSDRFFAERPEGSVSTLKIQRTQQEDSAVYLCASSLGGRRTDTQYFGPGTRLTVL.

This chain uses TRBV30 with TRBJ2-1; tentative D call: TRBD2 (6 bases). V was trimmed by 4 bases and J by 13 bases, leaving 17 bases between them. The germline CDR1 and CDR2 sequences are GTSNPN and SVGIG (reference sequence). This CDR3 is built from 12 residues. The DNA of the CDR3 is TGTGCCTGGAACCGGGACTCCCTGACCCAGTTCTTC. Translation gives CAWNRDSLTQFF.

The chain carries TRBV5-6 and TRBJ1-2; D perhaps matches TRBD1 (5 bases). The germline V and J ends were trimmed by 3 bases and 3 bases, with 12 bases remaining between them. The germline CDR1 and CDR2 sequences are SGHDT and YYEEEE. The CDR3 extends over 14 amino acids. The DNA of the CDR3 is TGTGCCAGCAGCTGGCGGGGGGTGGACTATGGCTACACCTTC. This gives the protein CASSWRGVDYGYTF.

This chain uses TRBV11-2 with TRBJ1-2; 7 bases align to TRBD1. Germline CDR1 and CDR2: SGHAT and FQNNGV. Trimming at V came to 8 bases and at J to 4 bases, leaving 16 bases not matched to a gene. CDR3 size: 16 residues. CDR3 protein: CASGQVYSPRLYGYTF. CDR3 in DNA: TGTGCCAGCGGACAGGTCTATTCACCCCGCCTCTATGGCTACACCTTC.

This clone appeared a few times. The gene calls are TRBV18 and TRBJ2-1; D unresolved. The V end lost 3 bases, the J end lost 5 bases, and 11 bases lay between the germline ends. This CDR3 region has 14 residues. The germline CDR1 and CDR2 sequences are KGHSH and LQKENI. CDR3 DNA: TGTGCCAGCTCACCCGTTTTGGCAAACAATGAGCAGTTCTTC. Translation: CASSPVLANNEQFF.

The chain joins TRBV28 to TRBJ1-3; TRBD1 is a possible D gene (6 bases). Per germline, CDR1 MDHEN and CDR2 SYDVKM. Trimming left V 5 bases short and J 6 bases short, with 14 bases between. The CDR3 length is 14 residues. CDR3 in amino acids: CASSPGTPINTIYF. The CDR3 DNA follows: TGTGCCAGCAGTCCCGGGACACCTATAAACACCATATATTTT.

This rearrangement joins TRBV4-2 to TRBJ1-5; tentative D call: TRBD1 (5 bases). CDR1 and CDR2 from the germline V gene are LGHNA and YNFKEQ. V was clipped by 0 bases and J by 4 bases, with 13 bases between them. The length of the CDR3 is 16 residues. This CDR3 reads CASSQDLVRQNQPQHF. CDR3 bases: TGTGCCAGCAGCCAAGATTTAGTACGACAGAATCAGCCCCAGCATTTT.